This TCR beta chain was obtained from a study of blood T cell repertoires in COVID-19. On the study more broadly: Acute-phase and convalescent COVID-19 samples originated in the United States, Italy and Spain. Sample material is recorded as cDNA or gDNA derived from T cells, B-cell-depleted T cells, or PBMCs.

Clones were sequenced by immunoSEQ multiplex PCR, and TCRdb holds only the in-frame ones, with some missing. The data contain 160,000 or so clones, 80% of them seen just once; the ten biggest clones take up roughly 0.56%. This CDR3 has 12 residues. The germline gives CDR1 LNHDA, CDR2 SQIVND (reference sequence). V was pared by 7 bases and J by 0 bases, with 6 bases between. The sample taken for sequencing was peripheral blood. This clonotype was obtained from a man aged 55 to 69 with acute or convalescent COVID-19. The chain employs TRBV19 and TRBJ1-1, with no clear D. The CDR3 reads CASKNMNTEAFF. The CDR3, as DNA: TGTGCCAGTAAAAACATGAACACTGAAGCTTTCTTT.